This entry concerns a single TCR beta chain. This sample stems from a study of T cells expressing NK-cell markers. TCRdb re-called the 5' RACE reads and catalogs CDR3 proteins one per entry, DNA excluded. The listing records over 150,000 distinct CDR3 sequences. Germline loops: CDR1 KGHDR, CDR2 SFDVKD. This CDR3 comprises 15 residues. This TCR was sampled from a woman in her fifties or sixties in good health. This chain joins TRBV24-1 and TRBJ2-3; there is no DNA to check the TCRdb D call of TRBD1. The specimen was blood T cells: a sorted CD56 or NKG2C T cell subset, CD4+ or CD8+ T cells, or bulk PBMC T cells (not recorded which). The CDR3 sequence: CATSVGRVRSDTQYF.